Included here is one T cell receptor beta chain sequence, with context. The participants were between about 18 and 90 years old and came from 20 to 30 US areas. Two negative PCRs, clearance, or symptom resolution had been documented for recovered Cohort 3 donors. The data originate from a study of blood T cell repertoires in COVID-19. Looking at the study overall: T cells, B-cell-depleted T cells, or PBMCs provided the cDNA or gDNA that served as material.

TCRdb's table, derived via immunoSEQ multiplex PCR, lists solely in-frame clones and lacks some. This sample has roughly 360,000 clones, with around 83% found just once. Trimming removed 3 bases from V and 5 bases from J; junction bases left unmatched: 5. Germline CDR1 reads MGHRA; CDR2 reads YSYEKL. The CDR3 is 15 amino acids. This sequence originates from a woman in her fifties or sixties who had recovered from COVID-19. The gene calls are TRBV4-1 and TRBJ2-1; 9 bases fit TRBD1. Sequenced input: PBMCs or T cells enriched from blood (not recorded which). This chain's CDR3 is CASSQLGQGHNEQFF. CDR3 bases: TGCGCCAGCAGCCAGTTGGGACAGGGACACAATGAGCAGTTCTTC.